The 31 T cell receptor beta chains in this list originate from one sample, sequenced in a study of T cell repertoires in cytomegalovirus infection. TCRdb re-called the reads through MiXCR, storing one row per CDR3 protein. The table lists about 320,000 distinct CDR3 sequences, approximately 9.5% of them singletons. Sequencing was done on a sample of PBMCs. Source of these receptors: a human donor in good health (CMV status not recorded). Some clones in this sample may be carry-over from other donors' samples.

This clonotype has at least ten counts. The J gene is TRBJ1-1, the V gene TRBV7-3; a possible D gene is TRBD1 (5 bases). There are 13 residues in the CDR3. V lost 4 bases and J 6 bases, leaving 12 bases between the germline ends. Germline values: CDR1 SGHTA, CDR2 FQGTGA. The CDR3 region is CASSYGGEAEAFF. Written as DNA, the CDR3 is TGTGCCAGCAGCTACGGGGGTGAGGCTGAAGCTTTCTTT.

This clonotype was seen only a few times. J is TRBJ2-7 and V is TRBV27; 7 bases are a match to TRBD1. The V and J ends lost 2 bases and 0 bases, in that order; junction bases with no gene match: 4. CDR3 length: 15 amino acids. Germline lookup yields CDR1 MNHEY and CDR2 SMNVEV (reference sequence). The CDR3 loop reads CASSLKGTVSYEQYF. The DNA of the CDR3 is TGTGCCAGCAGTTTAAAAGGGACAGTCTCCTACGAGCAGTACTTC.

In its sample, this clonotype was seen a few times. This chain links TRBV2 with TRBJ2-2; D is perhaps TRBD1 or TRBD2 (6 bases each). In germline, CDR1 is SNHLY, CDR2 FYNNEI. V gave up 6 bases and J gave up 7 bases, with 18 bases separating them. This CDR3 has 15 residues. DNA of the CDR3: TGTGCCAGCAGGGGGGGCGCCGGGAAGAGCGGGGAGCTGTTTTTT. It yields the protein CASRGGAGKSGELFF.

This clonotype was seen a handful of times. The chain employs TRBV2 and TRBJ2-4, with 10 bases aligning to TRBD1. V gave up 3 bases and J gave up 13 bases; unmatched junction bases: 3. CDR1 and CDR2 (germline): SNHLY, FYNNEI. CDR3 length: 12 residues. CDR3 sequence reads: CASSDDRGQQYF. The CDR3 DNA follows: TGTGCCAGCAGTGATGACAGGGGGCAACAGTACTTC.

This clonotype occurred many times. The chain combines TRBV4-3 with TRBJ1-6; the match to TRBD1 covers 7 bases. The CDR3 is 15 residues long. The germline V gene has CDR1 LGHNA and CDR2 YSLEER. V was pared by 4 bases and J by 10 bases, with 10 bases of the junction left unmatched. As DNA, the CDR3 is TGCGCCAGCAGCCGAAGGGACAGAAGATACTCACCCCTCCACTTT. Amino acid sequence: CASSRRDRRYSPLHF.

This clonotype was counted between two and nine times. The V call is TRBV14, the J call TRBJ1-2; D remains unclear. The length of the CDR3 is 16 residues. Per germline, CDR1 SGHDN and CDR2 FVKESK. Trimming stripped 1 base from V and 2 bases from J, with 14 bases between. CDR3 DNA: TGTGCCAGCAGCCAAGGGCCCAACTCCTTCAACTATGGCTACACCTTC. This codes for CASSQGPNSFNYGYTF.

Comments on this clonotype: A much larger clone is a single base away; this may be a read error. This chain joins TRBV7-9 and TRBJ1-3; no clear D gene. The CDR3 runs 16 residues. Germline V lookup: CDR1 SEHNR, CDR2 FQNEAQ (reference sequence). The CDR3 protein is CASSFMGGISGNTINF. Written as DNA, the CDR3 is TGTGCCAGCAGCTTTATGGGCGGGATTTCTGGAAACACCATAAATTTT.

This clonotype appeared many times. The V gene is TRBV7-2, the J gene TRBJ2-3, with D unclear. CDR1 SGHTA and CDR2 FQGNSA come from the germline V gene. The CDR3 length is 16 residues. The germline V and J ends were trimmed by 0 bases and 6 bases, with 16 bases remaining between them. The chain's CDR3 is CASSLASAAARDTQYF. The CDR3 bases are TGTGCCAGCAGCTTAGCATCGGCCGCCGCGCGGGATACGCAGTATTTT.

This clonotype has just a few counts. CDR3 protein: CATAPGTGLTGELFF. The CDR3 coding sequence is TGTGCCACCGCGCCCGGGACAGGGTTGACCGGGGAGCTGTTTTTT. V and J are TRBV19 and TRBJ2-2; TRBD1 aligns across 9 bases. The V and J ends lost 10 bases and 5 bases, in that order; junction bases with no gene match: 11. CDR3 size: 15 residues. Germline loops: CDR1 LNHDA, CDR2 SQIVND (reference sequence). The whole variable domain, filled in from reference TRBV19 and TRBJ2-2, reads DGGITQSPKYLFRKEGQNVTLSCEQNLNHDAMYWYRQDPGQGLRLIYYSQIVNDFQKGDIAEGYSVSREKKESFPLTVTSAQKNPTAFYLCATAPGTGLTGELFFGEGSRLTVL.

The chain recombines TRBV19 with TRBJ1-1; no firm D call. In germline, CDR1 is LNHDA, CDR2 SQIVND (reference sequence). V shed 7 bases and J shed 4 bases, with 19 bases lying between them. CDR3 length: 15 residues. DNA for the CDR3: TGTGCCAGTAACCCCGACCCGGGAAGAGGCACTGAAGCTTTCTTT. Amino acids: CASNPDPGRGTEAFF.

V usage is TRBV6-6 and J usage is TRBJ2-7; D might be TRBD2 (6 bases). Trimming cost V 6 bases and J 5 bases, with 20 bases left between them. The CDR3 contains 15 residues. Germline CDR1 and CDR2: MNHNY and SVGAGI (reference sequence). CDR3 amino acids: CASRIEDYLGNEQYF. The CDR3 DNA reads TGTGCCAGCAGAATAGAGGACTACCTCGGGAACGAGCAGTACTTC.

This clonotype was counted only a few times. The CDR3: CASSSIQGRMTDTQYF. The CDR3 bases are TGTGCCAGCAGCTCCATCCAGGGGCGTATGACAGATACGCAGTATTTT. J is TRBJ2-3 and V is TRBV7-9; the D gene is possibly TRBD1 (6 bases). Trimming shortened V by 4 bases and J by 3 bases, and 17 bases separated the two germline ends. From germline, CDR1 is SEHNR and CDR2 FQNEAQ (reference sequence). The CDR3 totals 16 residues.

This clonotype was counted once. This chain links TRBV30 with TRBJ1-1; D perhaps matches TRBD1 (5 bases). V was shortened by 3 bases and J by 6 bases, with 17 bases between the two germline ends. Per germline, CDR1 GTSNPN and CDR2 SVGIG (reference sequence). This CDR3 spans 14 amino acids. CDR3 loop: CAWRDVRGGAEAFF. CDR3 bases: TGTGCCTGGAGAGACGTCAGAGGAGGGGCTGAAGCTTTCTTT.

This clonotype appeared many times. The rearrangement links TRBV5-5 to TRBJ1-1, with TRBD1 identical over 8 bases. This CDR3 spans 15 amino acids. V dropped 0 bases and J dropped 4; count of bases not matched to a gene: 5. CDR1 and CDR2 from the germline V gene are SGHKS and YYEKEE (reference sequence). The CDR3 DNA is TGTGCCAGCAGCTTGGGACAGGGGTTGGCCACTGAAGCTTTCTTT. Translated: CASSLGQGLATEAFF.

In its sample, this clonotype was seen many times. The V gene is TRBV10-3, the J gene TRBJ1-5, with D perhaps matching TRBD1 (5 bases). V shed 2 bases and J shed 3 bases, with 8 bases lying between them. In germline, CDR1 is ENHRY, CDR2 SYGVKD. CDR3 length: 14 amino acids. The CDR3 DNA follows: TGTGCCATCAGTGAGGGAGGGGACAATCAGCCCCAGCATTTT. It is translated as CAISEGGDNQPQHF.

This clonotype was seen many times. The CDR3 is CASRTRDEQYF. The CDR3 nucleotides read TGTGCCAGCAGGACTCGGGACGAGCAGTACTTC. The chain links TRBV6-5 to TRBJ2-7, with D hard to call. The V end was cut by 6 bases, the J end by 5 bases, with 8 bases between. CDR1 is MNHEY and CDR2 is SVGAGI in the germline V gene. The length of the CDR3 is 11 residues.

This clonotype has a count of ten or more. The rearrangement uses TRBV20-1 and TRBJ2-3, with 14 bases that match TRBD2. V shed 1 base, J shed 0 bases, and the junction held 9 bases outside the gene matches. The CDR3 runs to 19 residues. From germline, CDR1 is DFQATT and CDR2 SNEGSKA (reference sequence). Written as DNA, the CDR3 is TGCAGTGCTAGAGGGCCAGGACTAGCGGGGGGCCGAAGCACAGATACGCAGTATTTT. Its protein is CSARGPGLAGGRSTDTQYF.

The chain employs TRBV7-2 and TRBJ2-5, with no clear D. Per germline, CDR1 SGHTA and CDR2 FQGNSA. Between the trimmed V and J ends, which lost 5 bases and 0 bases, there was a span of 16 bases. The CDR3 spans 16 residues. The CDR3 sequence is CASSPQGRLYQETQYF. The CDR3 coding sequence is TGTGCCAGCAGCCCCCAAGGCAGACTGTACCAAGAGACCCAGTACTTC. Looking up the rest from reference TRBV7-2 and TRBJ2-5 gives the full variable domain: GAGVSQSPSNKVTEKGKDVELRCDPISGHTALYWYRQSLGQGLEFLIYFQGNSAPDKSGLPSDRFSAERTGGSVSTLTIQRTQQEDSAVYLCASSPQGRLYQETQYFGPGTRLLVL.

The J gene is TRBJ2-1, the V gene TRBV27, with D possibly TRBD1 on 5 matching bases. The CDR3 runs 13 residues. The V gene lost 6 bases and the J gene lost 3 bases, with 9 bases spanning the gap. The germline gives CDR1 MNHEY, CDR2 SMNVEV (reference sequence). The CDR3, as DNA: TGTGCCAGCAGACGGACACTCTACAATGAGCAGTTCTTC. Encoded protein: CASRRTLYNEQFF.

The chain carries TRBV25-1 and TRBJ2-1; 8 bases agree with TRBD2. The CDR3 loop spans 18 amino acids. CDR1 and CDR2 (germline): MGHDK, SYGVNS. V lost 0 bases, J lost 3 bases, and 10 bases stayed unmatched. CDR3 DNA sequence: TGTGCCAGCAGTGAATATTATACCGGGACTAGTCACTACAATGAGCAGTTCTTC. Translation gives CASSEYYTGTSHYNEQFF.

This clonotype was counted between two and nine times. CDR3 amino acids: CASSLSPEAYEQYF. CDR3 nucleotide sequence: TGTGCCAGCAGCTTATCTCCGGAGGCCTACGAGCAGTACTTC. This chain uses TRBV11-1 with TRBJ2-7; maybe TRBD2 (5 bases). The V gene lost 2 bases and the J gene lost 2 bases, with 10 bases spanning the gap. Germline CDR1 SGHAT, CDR2 FQDESV (reference sequence). The CDR3 spans 14 residues.

This clonotype was seen a few times. V usage is TRBV4-2 and J usage is TRBJ2-5, with D perhaps TRBD1 or TRBD2 (6 bases each). CDR1 is LGHNA, CDR2 YNFKEQ, per germline. The CDR3 is made up of 16 amino acids. Trimming left V 0 bases short and J 1 base short, with 12 bases between. CDR3 sequence: CASSQERRGAQETQYF. For the CDR3, the DNA is TGTGCCAGCAGCCAAGAGAGAAGGGGGGCCCAAGAGACCCAGTACTTC.

This clonotype was observed many times. The chain has TRBV27 and TRBJ1-6, with 7 bases that match TRBD1. The CDR3 contains 15 residues. With 5 bases clipped from V and 8 bases from J, the junction kept 9 bases outside the gene matches. Germline V gene data show CDR1 as MNHEY and CDR2 as SMNVEV (reference sequence). CDR3 in amino acids: CASSPRQGWDSPLHF. CDR3 coding DNA: TGTGCCAGCAGTCCACGACAGGGTTGGGATTCACCCCTCCACTTT.

This clonotype was observed a handful of times. The rearrangement links TRBV7-9 to TRBJ2-7; 15 positions match TRBD2. The J segment lost 4 bases and the V segment lost 4 bases, leaving 8 bases of the junction unmatched. Per germline, CDR1 SEHNR and CDR2 FQNEAQ (reference sequence). The CDR3 is 17 residues long. The CDR3 is CASSSGLAGGPNYEQYF. CDR3 nucleotides: TGTGCCAGCAGCTCCGGACTAGCGGGAGGGCCTAATTACGAGCAGTACTTC.

This clonotype was seen more than once but under ten times. V gene TRBV7-2 combines with J gene TRBJ2-2; D tentatively fits TRBD1 or TRBD2 (7 bases each). Germline V gene lookup returns CDR1 SGHTA and CDR2 FQGNSA. Trimming cost V 4 bases and J 6 bases, with 18 bases left between them. The CDR3 sequence is 16 residues long. CDR3 in amino acids: CASSSQQGRVAGELFF. The CDR3 DNA reads as TGTGCCAGCAGCTCACAACAGGGGAGGGTGGCCGGGGAGCTGTTTTTT.

This rearrangement joins TRBV5-1 to TRBJ1-6; D unclear. Trimming shortened V by 0 bases and J by 9 bases, and 16 bases separated the two germline ends. Germline V gives CDR1 SGHRS, CDR2 YFSETQ. The CDR3 contains 16 residues. Here the CDR3 DNA reads TGCGCCAGCAGCTTGGGGGCCCTACCGGAGGGTTCACCCCTCCACTTT. Translation: CASSLGALPEGSPLHF.

V and J are TRBV6-1 and TRBJ2-2; tentative D call: TRBD2 (6 bases). CDR3 length: 12 residues. The V gene's germline CDR1 is MNHNS and CDR2 SASEGT. V was clipped by 10 bases and J by 6 bases, with 12 bases between them. The chain's CDR3 is CATSLAPGELFF. The CDR3 bases are TGTGCCACCTCACTAGCCCCCGGGGAGCTGTTTTTT.

The chain joins TRBV6-6 to TRBJ2-7; 9 nucleotides line up with TRBD2. The CDR3 has 14 residues. Germline values: CDR1 MNHNY, CDR2 SVGAGI (reference sequence). With V trimmed by 5 bases and J by 1 base, 3 bases remained unmatched. As DNA, the CDR3 is TGTGCCAGCAGTGAGCGGGAGGAATCCTACGAGCAGTACTTC. This codes for CASSEREESYEQYF.

At least ten counts were recorded for this clonotype. The chain employs TRBV7-8 and TRBJ2-1, with D unresolved. The V end lost 2 bases, the J end lost 4 bases, and 3 bases lay between the germline ends. The germline V gene encodes CDR1 SGHVS and CDR2 FQNEAQ. This CDR3 is 12 amino acids long. The CDR3 DNA reads TGTGCCAGCAGCTTACTTTACAATGAGCAGTTCTTC. The encoded protein is CASSLLYNEQFF.

This chain connects TRBV7-6 to TRBJ2-3, with TRBD2 as a possible D gene (5 bases). Trimming cost V 2 bases and J 0 bases, with 6 bases left between them. The length of the CDR3 is 14 residues. Germline V gene data show CDR1 as SGHVS and CDR2 as FNYEAQ. CDR3 nucleotide sequence: TGTGCCAGCAGCTTATGGACTAGCACAGATACGCAGTATTTT. Translation gives CASSLWTSTDTQYF. Filled out from reference TRBV7-6 and TRBJ2-3, the complete variable domain reads GAGVSQSPRYKVTKRGQDVALRCDPISGHVSLYWYRQALGQGPEFLTYFNYEAQQDKSGLPNDRFSAERPEGSISTLTIQRTEQRDSAMYRCASSLWTSTDTQYFGPGTRLTVL.

This clonotype was counted ten times or more. This sequence joins TRBV11-2 and TRBJ2-5, with TRBD2 as a possible D gene (6 bases). The CDR3 extends over 14 amino acids. The V gene lost 0 bases and the J gene lost 4 bases, with 9 bases spanning the gap. Germline V gene lookup returns CDR1 SGHAT and CDR2 FQNNGV. CDR3 DNA sequence: TGTGCCAGCAGCTTAGACAGGAGGGGAGAGACCCAGTACTTC. This gives the protein CASSLDRRGETQYF.